This T cell receptor beta chain was sequenced in a study of beta chain features in type 1 diabetes. Study-level results: All four CD4+ subsets from Type 1 diabetes patients carried moderately but significantly shorter TCRB CDR3s. Type 1 diabetes patients had VDJ junctions that carried fewer insertions and more deletions.

Germline CDR1 is SNHLY and CDR2 is FYNNEI. Trimming stripped 5 bases from V and 4 bases from J, with 14 bases between. CDR3 size: 14 residues. Reverse transcribing all isolated RNA meant expressed TCRB transcripts were sequenced. Naive, central memory and regulatory T cell samples averaged around 3.5 million immunoSEQ reads each. Some clones are missing from TCRdb's copy, which holds only in-frame ones; the method was immunoSEQ multiplex PCR. The data contain roughly 340,000 clones, over 10% of them seen just once; the ten biggest clones take up 0.01%. A remark on this clone: Its target is unknown.

CD45RO/CCR7/CD25/CD127/CD95/CD27 separated CD4+ naive, central memory, regulatory and stem cell-like memory cells by sorting. The sample comprised naive CD4+ T cells from blood. The chain employs TRBV2 and TRBJ1-2; D remains unclear. The sequence came from a woman aged 18 to 35 with type 1 diabetes. In nucleotides, the CDR3 is TGTGCCAGCAGTTCAAGATGGACTCTCTATGGCTACACCTTC. Residues: CASSSRWTLYGYTF.